This TCR beta chain was documented in a study of shared clonotypes between healthy human individuals. Naive CD8 populations comprised CD45RO-negative cells positively selected for CCR7, excluding terminally differentiated effector memory CD45RA+ cells. The CDR3 covers 15 residues. CDR1 is MGHRA, CDR2 YSYEKL, per germline. V was shortened by 0 bases and J by 4 bases, with 12 bases between the two germline ends. The method was immunoSEQ multiplex PCR; TCRdb's version includes in-frame clones alone and lacks a portion of them. The table lists approximately 840,000 clones, 95% to 97% of them singletons. This sequence joins TRBV4-1 and TRBJ1-1; maybe TRBD1 (5 bases). The sequencing sample was made of naive CD8+ T cells sorted from blood. This TCR was recovered from a man aged 25-45 years in good health. The CDR3 loop reads CASSQDGGFGTEAFF. CDR3 sequence (DNA): TGCGCCAGCAGCCAAGATGGGGGGTTCGGCACTGAAGCTTTCTTT.